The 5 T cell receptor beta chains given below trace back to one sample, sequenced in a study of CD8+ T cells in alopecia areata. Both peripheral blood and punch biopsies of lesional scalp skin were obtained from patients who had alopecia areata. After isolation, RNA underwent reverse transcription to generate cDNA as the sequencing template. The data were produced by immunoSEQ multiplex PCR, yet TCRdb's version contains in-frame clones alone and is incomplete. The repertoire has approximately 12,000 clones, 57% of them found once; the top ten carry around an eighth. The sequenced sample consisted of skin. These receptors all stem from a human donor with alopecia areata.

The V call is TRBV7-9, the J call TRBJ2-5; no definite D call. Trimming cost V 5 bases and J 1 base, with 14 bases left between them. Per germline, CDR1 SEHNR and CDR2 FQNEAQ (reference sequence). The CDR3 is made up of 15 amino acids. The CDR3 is CASSKDPRLQETQYF. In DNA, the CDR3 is TGTGCCAGCAGCAAAGACCCTCGCCTCCAAGAGACCCAGTACTTC.

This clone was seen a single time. This chain's CDR3 is CATKTSGGAETQYF. In nucleotides, the CDR3 is TGCGCCACCAAGACTAGCGGGGGGGCCGAGACGCAGTATTTT. V usage is TRBV5-1 and J usage is TRBJ2-3; TRBD2 agrees at 14 bases. CDR1 SGHRS and CDR2 YFSETQ come from the germline V gene. The CDR3 is 14 amino acids. Trimming cost V 9 bases and J 9 bases; bases outside gene matches: 9. The whole variable domain, filled in from reference TRBV5-1 and TRBJ2-3, reads KAGVTQTPRYLIKTRGQQVTLSCSPISGHRSVSWYQQTPGQGLQFLFEYFSETQRNKGNFPGRFSGRQFSNSRSEMNVSTLELGDSALYLCATKTSGGAETQYFGPGTRLTVL.

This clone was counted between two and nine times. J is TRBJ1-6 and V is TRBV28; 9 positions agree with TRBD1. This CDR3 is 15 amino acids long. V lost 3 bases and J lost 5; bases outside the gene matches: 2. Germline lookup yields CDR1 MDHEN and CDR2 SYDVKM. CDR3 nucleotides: TGTGCCAGCAGTTTGTGGACAGGGGATAATTCACCCCTCCACTTT. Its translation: CASSLWTGDNSPLHF.

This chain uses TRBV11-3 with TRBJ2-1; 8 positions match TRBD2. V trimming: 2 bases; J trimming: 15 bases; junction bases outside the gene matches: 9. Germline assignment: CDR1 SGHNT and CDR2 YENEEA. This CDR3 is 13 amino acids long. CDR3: CASSLNSGTSLFF. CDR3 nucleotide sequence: TGTGCCAGCAGCTTAAACTCCGGGACTAGTTTGTTCTTC.

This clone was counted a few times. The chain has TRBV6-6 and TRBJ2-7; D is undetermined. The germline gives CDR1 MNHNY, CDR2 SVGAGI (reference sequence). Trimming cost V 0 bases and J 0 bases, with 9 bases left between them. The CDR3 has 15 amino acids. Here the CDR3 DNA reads TGTGCCAGCAGTTACTCACAGACCCACTCCTACGAGCAGTACTTC. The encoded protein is CASSYSQTHSYEQYF.